This is a list of T cell receptor beta chains from one sample in a study of cytomegalovirus exposure and HLA in healthy donors. This table comes from immunoSEQ multiplex PCR, and its TCRdb copy is limited to in-frame clones, with some not included. The sample records 130,000 or so clones, 65% to 90% being singletons. Sequences were obtained from PBMCs. All receptors come from a woman aged 40 to 50 in good health and CMV-seronegative. CDR3s include the opening cysteine and the closing phenylalanine or tryptophan. Fields, in order: D gene, J gene, V gene, clone size, CDR3 protein, CDR3 DNA. D genes are given only for firm matches. Size tells how often a clone was seen (once, few, many) or the class of an expanded clone, and some rows leave it out.

-	TRBJ1-1	TRBV4-1	-	CASSQEPAQTGLHIF	TGCGCCAGCAGCCAAGAACCCGCGCAAACTGGTCTCCATATTTTT
-	TRBJ1-2	TRBV4-1	-	CASSQDRDRRCGYTF	TGCGCCAGCAGCCAAGATAGAGACAGAAGATGCGGCTACACCTTC
-	TRBJ1-2	TRBV21-1	-	CASSKEGENYGYTF	TGTGCCAGCAGCAAAGAGGGGGAAAACTATGGCTACACCTTC
TRBD1	TRBJ2-2	TRBV7-9	-	CSSSFGQGFSTGELFF	TGTTCCAGCAGCTTCGGACAGGGGTTTTCCACCGGGGAGCTGTTTTTT
-	TRBJ1-3	TRBV14	once	CASSQARTGPLNTIYF	TGTGCCAGCAGCCAAGCCAGAACAGGGCCTTTAAACACCATATATTTT
-	TRBJ1-1	TRBV6-6	-	CASRSSGRMNTEAFF	TGTGCCAGCAGGAGTTCGGGAAGGATGAACACTGAAGCTTTCTTT
-	TRBJ1-1	TRBV6-5	-	CASSYSRRGDTEAFF	TGTGCCAGCAGTTACTCGCGTCGGGGGGACACTGAAGCTTTCTTT
-	TRBJ1-2	TRBV7-9	once	CASSFRWQEGYGYTF	TGTGCCAGCTCCTTCCGATGGCAGGAAGGCTATGGCTACACCTTC
-	TRBJ1-5	TRBV10-3	few	CASSEGGGNQPQHF	TGTGCCAGCAGTGAAGGAGGGGGCAATCAGCCCCAGCATTTT
TRBD1	TRBJ2-3	TRBV11-1	-	CASSLDRTDTQYF	TGTGCCAGCAGCCTGGACAGGACGGATACGCAGTATTTT
TRBD2	TRBJ2-7	TRBV6-1	-	CASSLAVSYEQYF	TGTGCCAGCAGCCTAGCGGTATCCTACGAGCAGTACTTC
-	TRBJ2-7	TRBV13	-	CASSLGLAPVSYEQYF	TGTGCCAGCAGCTTAGGCCTAGCGCCGGTCTCCTACGAGCAGTACTTC
TRBD2	TRBJ2-1	TRBV5-4	-	CASSLVGGPGLAGTYNEQFF	TGTGCCAGCAGCTTGGTTGGGGGACCGGGACTAGCGGGGACCTACAATGAGCAGTTCTTC
-	TRBJ2-1	TRBV7-8	-	CASSLAGAGRSSYNEQFF	TGTGCCAGCAGCTTAGCAGGTGCGGGGCGGAGCTCCTACAATGAGCAGTTCTTC
-	TRBJ2-2	TRBV18	-	CASSPQEAPPASGELFF	TGTGCCAGCTCACCACAGGAGGCCCCTCCTGCATCCGGGGAGCTGTTTTTT
-	TRBJ1-2	TRBV29-1	-	CSARNPGRASHGYTF	TGCAGCGCCCGAAACCCGGGCAGGGCTTCTCATGGCTACACCTTC
TRBD1	TRBJ2-1	TRBV5-6	once	CASSPTGGPYNEQFF	TGTGCCAGCAGCCCGACAGGGGGGCCCTACAATGAGCAGTTCTTC
TRBD1	TRBJ2-7	TRBV6-6	-	CASSKRTGVDEQYF	TGTGCCAGCAGTAAGCGGACAGGGGTTGACGAGCAGTACTTC
-	TRBJ2-3	TRBV9	-	CASSATGSRTDTQYF	TGTGCCAGCAGCGCCACAGGGTCCCGCACAGATACGCAGTATTTT
-	TRBJ1-1	TRBV20-1	-	CSARDWREAFF	TGCAGTGCTAGAGATTGGCGGGAAGCTTTCTTT
-	TRBJ1-1	TRBV19	-	CASSRGHRSEAFF	TGTGCCAGTAGTAGGGGACATCGCTCTGAAGCTTTCTTT
-	TRBJ2-3	TRBV18	once	CASSPGVPDTQYF	TGTGCCAGCTCACCGGGAGTTCCAGATACGCAGTATTTT
TRBD1	TRBJ2-2	TRBV28	-	CASSLSHRGDTGELFF	TGTGCCAGCAGTTTATCGCACAGGGGAGACACCGGGGAGCTGTTTTTT
-	TRBJ1-5	TRBV18	-	CASSVEGSWDQPQHF	TGTGCCAGCTCAGTCGAAGGGAGTTGGGATCAGCCCCAGCATTTT
-	TRBJ2-7	TRBV4-3	-	CASSQVEGGYEQYF	TGCGCCAGCAGCCAAGTAGAGGGTGGCTACGAGCAGTACTTC
-	TRBJ1-5	TRBV6-1	-	CASSEFRGRSSRIDQPQHF	TGTGCCAGCAGTGAATTTAGGGGAAGGTCGAGTCGGATAGATCAGCCCCAGCATTTT
TRBD2	TRBJ2-1	TRBV2	-	CASGLGLAYEQFF	TGTGCCAGCGGTTTGGGACTAGCGTATGAGCAGTTCTTC
-	TRBJ2-7	TRBV9	-	CASSVDRENPSYEQYF	TGTGCCAGCAGCGTAGATAGAGAAAACCCATCCTACGAGCAGTACTTC
-	TRBJ2-7	TRBV6-1	-	CASSEALTVSYEQYF	TGTGCCAGCAGTGAGGCCTTGACAGTTTCGTACGAGCAGTACTTC
-	TRBJ2-7	TRBV20-1	few	CSVGQAYEQYF	TGCAGTGTGGGGCAGGCATACGAGCAGTACTTC
TRBD1	TRBJ1-4	TRBV7-9	-	CASTPGQGKTNEKLFF	TGTGCCAGCACCCCGGGACAGGGGAAGACTAATGAAAAACTGTTTTTT
TRBD2	TRBJ2-7	TRBV11-2	once	CASSKAGVDEQYF	TGTGCCAGCAGCAAAGCGGGGGTGGACGAGCAGTACTTC
TRBD1	TRBJ1-3	TRBV18	-	CASSPPRTGAGDTIYF	TGTGCCAGCTCACCACCCCGAACAGGGGCAGGAGACACCATATATTTT
TRBD1	TRBJ2-7	TRBV28	-	CASRPGGQGPTEQYF	TGTGCCAGCCGCCCCGGGGGACAGGGTCCCACCGAGCAGTACTTC
-	TRBJ1-1	TRBV7-6	-	CASSKGVNTEAFF	TGTGCCAGCAGCAAGGGAGTGAACACTGAAGCTTTCTTT
-	TRBJ1-4	TRBV28	once	CASSLAREPNEKLFF	TGTGCCAGCAGTCTCGCCCGAGAACCTAATGAAAAACTGTTTTTT
-	TRBJ2-3	TRBV11-3	-	CASSVGSTDTQYF	TGTGCCAGCAGCGTCGGGTCGACAGATACGCAGTATTTT
TRBD2	TRBJ2-1	TRBV27	-	CASSLTSGRSRNNEQFF	TGTGCCAGCAGCCTGACTAGCGGGAGATCGAGGAACAATGAGCAGTTCTTC
-	TRBJ1-1	TRBV29-1	-	CSGDSSEAFF	TGCAGCGGGGACTCAAGTGAAGCTTTCTTT